This is a list of T cell receptor beta chains from one sample in a study of blood T cell repertoires in COVID-19. Profiling relied on immunoSEQ multiplex PCR, and the TCRdb table lists in-frame clones only, not all of them. The sample gives under 200,000 clones, approximately 83% of which show up once; over 10% is in the top ten. Specimen: PBMCs or T cells enriched from blood (not recorded which). The origin of the receptors is a woman aged 55 to 70 who had recovered from COVID-19. Both conserved end residues are part of each CDR3. Fields, in order: D gene, J gene, V gene, clone size, CDR3 DNA, CDR3 protein. The D gene is left open where the match is weak. The listing skips clone size in some rows; elsewhere it reads once, few, many or a size class.

>-|TRBJ1-6|TRBV2|-
TGTGCCAGCAGGACGGGACTTAATTCACCCCTCCACTTT
CASRTGLNSPLHF
>-|TRBJ1-1|TRBV10-1|-
TGCGCCAGCAGCTCGGACAGTTGGGACACTGAAGCTTTCTTT
CASSSDSWDTEAFF
>TRBD1|TRBJ1-2|TRBV3-1/TRBV3-2|-
TGTGCCAGCAGCCAGGCGTCCATGGGGGACAGGGTCGGCTACACCTTC
CASSQASMGDRVGYTF
>-|TRBJ2-7|TRBV5-6|few
TGTGCCAGCAGCTTGGTCGGGGAGGCGCAGTACTTC
CASSLVGEAQYF
>-|TRBJ1-2|TRBV5-4|few
TGTGCCAGCAGCTTGAACAGAGTCTATGGCTACACCTTC
CASSLNRVYGYTF
>TRBD1|TRBJ2-5|TRBV29-1|-
TGCAGCGTTGAGGGGACAGGGGGCACGGGGGAGACCCAGTACTTC
CSVEGTGGTGETQYF
>-|TRBJ1-5|TRBV28|-
TGTGCCAGCAGCTACAATCAGCCCCAGCATTTT
CASSYNQPQHF
>-|TRBJ1-2|TRBV9|-
TGTGCCAGCAGCGTAGATAACTCCTACTATGGCTACACCTTC
CASSVDNSYYGYTF
>-|TRBJ1-3|TRBV7-8|-
TGTGCCAGCAGTGACAGAGTTGGAAACACCATATATTTT
CASSDRVGNTIYF
>-|TRBJ2-1|TRBV11-2|-
TGTGCCAGCAGCTTAGAATCGGGCAATGAGCAGTTCTTC
CASSLESGNEQFF